This is a list of T cell receptor beta chains from one sample in a study of T cells in Graves' hyperthyroidism and ophthalmopathy. From the multiplex PCR reads, TCRdb called clonotypes with MiXCR, one entry per CDR3 protein. The sample shows some 570,000 distinct CDR3 sequences, 17% of them seen only once. Sequencing was performed on blood. The receptors were sampled from a woman aged 18-29 years with Graves' ophthalmopathy. Each CDR3 is given with its conserved first and last residue. A D gene is named only where the DNA matches it firmly. The size of a clone is reported for some rows only, either as once, few or many, or as a class for expanded clones.

TRBV29-1	TRBJ2-1	few	TRBD1	CSVEDPGTGLNEQFF	TGCAGCGTTGAAGATCCAGGGACAGGGTTGAATGAGCAGTTCTTC
TRBV7-9	TRBJ2-7	few	.	CASSLVPSRAYEQYF	TGTGCCAGCAGCTTAGTGCCCAGTCGGGCCTACGAGCAGTACTTC
TRBV5-1	TRBJ2-1	.	.	CASSLGDANEQFF	TGCGCCAGCAGCTTGGGGGACGCCAATGAGCAGTTCTTC
TRBV10-3	TRBJ2-3	many	.	CAISETADTDTQYF	TGTGCCATCAGTGAAACGGCAGACACAGATACGCAGTATTTT
TRBV2	TRBJ2-7	few	TRBD1	CASTETGTSYEQYF	TGTGCCAGCACTGAGACAGGGACCTCCTACGAGCAGTACTTC
TRBV7-3	TRBJ1-1	few	.	CASSSPYAEAFF	TGTGCCAGCAGTTCTCCTTATGCTGAAGCTTTCTTT
TRBV28	TRBJ2-1	.	TRBD2	CASPGGGRYNEQFF	TGTGCCAGCCCGGGGGGGGGGAGGTACAATGAGCAGTTCTTC
TRBV20-1	TRBJ2-3	many	TRBD1	CSARDRQGRTDTQYF	TGCAGTGCTAGAGACCGACAGGGACGGACAGATACGCAGTATTTT
TRBV20-1	TRBJ1-6	.	TRBD1	CSAATGAPVGSYNSPLHF	TGCAGTGCCGCGACAGGGGCGCCCGTCGGCTCCTATAATTCACCCCTCCACTTT
TRBV3-1	TRBJ1-2	many	TRBD1	CASSPINGQGTSYGYTF	TGTGCCAGCAGCCCCATAAACGGACAGGGGACTTCCTATGGCTACACCTTC
TRBV2	TRBJ2-2	many	.	CASSAPILTNTGELFF	TGTGCCAGCAGTGCGCCGATTTTGACGAACACCGGGGAGCTGTTTTTT
TRBV4-1	TRBJ2-5	.	.	CASSQVGPEVSGRQETQYF	TGCGCCAGCAGCCAAGTTGGACCGGAAGTCAGCGGGCGGCAAGAGACCCAGTACTTC
TRBV7-2	TRBJ1-1	.	.	CASSLTEEYEAFF	TGTGCCAGCAGCTTAACTGAGGAGTATGAAGCTTTCTTT
TRBV5-6	TRBJ2-3	few	.	CASSLGLVSDTQYF	TGTGCCAGCAGCTTGGGTTTGGTCTCAGATACGCAGTATTTT
TRBV7-6	TRBJ2-7	few	.	CASSLIVAESSYEQYF	TGTGCCAGCAGCTTAATAGTAGCGGAGAGCTCCTACGAGCAGTACTTC
TRBV28	TRBJ1-5	many	.	CASSRRAPSNQPQHF	TGTGCCAGCAGTCGCCGCGCTCCTAGCAATCAGCCCCAGCATTTT
TRBV7-9	TRBJ2-5	many	TRBD1	CASSPLPGQGGETQYF	TGTGCCAGCAGCCCGTTACCGGGACAGGGAGGAGAGACCCAGTACTTC
TRBV7-7	TRBJ1-1	many	.	CASSLGPGTAEAFF	TGTGCTAGCAGCTTAGGTCCGGGAACCGCTGAAGCTTTCTTT
TRBV5-6	TRBJ1-2	.	TRBD1	CASSSEPGQRHNGYTF	TGTGCCAGCAGCTCGGAACCGGGACAGAGGCACAATGGCTACACCTTC
TRBV11-2	TRBJ1-1	many	.	CASSSPNTRNTEAFF	TGTGCCAGCAGCTCCCCTAACACGAGGAACACTGAAGCTTTCTTT
TRBV28	TRBJ2-2	many	TRBD1	CASSLTGITGELFF	TGTGCCAGCAGTTTGACAGGGATCACCGGGGAGCTGTTTTTT
TRBV28	TRBJ2-1	many	.	CASSLVGGTYNEQFF	TGTGCCAGCAGTTTGGTCGGCGGGACCTACAATGAGCAGTTCTTC
TRBV6-1	TRBJ1-5	few	.	CASSSPSQPQHF	TGTGCCAGCAGTTCCCCCAGTCAGCCCCAGCATTTT
TRBV7-9	TRBJ2-6	many	.	CASSLAWVDSGANVLTF	TGTGCCAGCAGCTTAGCTTGGGTAGACTCTGGGGCCAACGTCCTGACTTTC
TRBV3-1	TRBJ1-2	.	TRBD1	CASSQAGGLSGYTF	TGTGCCAGCAGCCAAGCAGGGGGCTTGAGTGGCTACACCTTC
TRBV3-1	TRBJ2-5	many	.	CASSQDYQAGEETQYF	TGTGCCAGCAGCCAAGATTATCAGGCCGGAGAAGAGACCCAGTACTTC
TRBV7-3	TRBJ2-1	many	.	CASSVQGINEQFF	TGTGCCAGCAGCGTACAGGGTATCAATGAGCAGTTCTTC
TRBV27	TRBJ2-3	.	TRBD1	CASSLVGKGAGDTQYF	TGTGCCAGCAGTTTAGTAGGAAAGGGGGCAGGAGATACGCAGTATTTT
TRBV25-1	TRBJ1-1	few	.	CASKTGGLGEAFF	TGTGCCAGCAAAACGGGGGGCTTGGGTGAAGCTTTCTTT
TRBV6-5	TRBJ2-7	many	.	CASSYGSGVEQYF	TGTGCCAGCAGTTACGGTAGTGGGGTAGAGCAGTACTTC
TRBV7-8	TRBJ2-7	.	TRBD1	CASSSPPRQPDRDEQYF	TGTGCCAGCAGCTCCCCCCCGCGACAGCCGGACAGGGACGAGCAGTACTTC
TRBV28	TRBJ1-1	many	.	CASSPPGRDTEAFF	TGTGCCAGCAGTCCCCCAGGACGGGACACTGAAGCTTTCTTT
TRBV7-8	TRBJ2-3	many	.	CASSLETGITDTQYF	TGTGCCAGCAGCTTAGAAACGGGGATCACAGATACGCAGTATTTT
TRBV6-1	TRBJ2-3	many	.	CASRIYRGSTDTQYF	TGTGCCAGCCGAATTTATCGGGGAAGCACAGATACGCAGTATTTT
TRBV6-1	TRBJ1-3	.	.	CASSQVQGAGSTIYF	TGTGCCAGCAGTCAGGTACAGGGAGCTGGAAGCACCATATATTTT
TRBV4-1	TRBJ1-2	few	TRBD1	CASSQEPGQDYGYTF	TGCGCCAGCAGCCAGGAACCGGGACAGGACTATGGCTACACCTTC
TRBV4-1	TRBJ1-1	.	.	CASSQERVRSNTEAFF	TGCGCCAGCAGCCAAGAGAGAGTAAGGTCTAACACTGAAGCTTTCTTT
TRBV14	TRBJ1-6	few	TRBD1	CASSQAQGPNSPLHF	TGTGCCAGCAGCCAAGCACAGGGGCCTAATTCACCCCTCCACTTT
TRBV7-2	TRBJ2-1	.	.	CASSPRLREYNEQFF	TGTGCCAGCAGCCCGCGACTAAGGGAATACAATGAGCAGTTCTTC
TRBV30	TRBJ2-5	many	TRBD1	CAWTAGGPETQYF	TGTGCCTGGACGGCAGGGGGCCCGGAGACCCAGTACTTC
TRBV11-2	TRBJ2-1	.	.	CASRRIRASSIYNEQFF	TGTGCCAGCAGGAGGATTAGGGCGTCCTCAATCTACAATGAGCAGTTCTTC
TRBV19	TRBJ2-3	.	.	CASSIDGPDTQYF	TGTGCCAGTAGTATAGATGGTCCCGATACGCAGTATTTT
TRBV27	TRBJ2-7	.	.	CASSPSWGSFYEQYF	TGTGCCAGCAGCCCGTCATGGGGGAGTTTCTACGAGCAGTACTTC
TRBV6-1	TRBJ2-3	many	TRBD2	CASSGLAGGTDTQYF	TGTGCCAGCAGTGGACTAGCGGGAGGCACAGATACGCAGTATTTT
TRBV30	TRBJ1-4	few	.	CACKPGFKATNEKLFF	TGTGCCTGCAAGCCTGGTTTTAAGGCAACTAATGAAAAACTGTTTTTT
TRBV30	TRBJ2-2	many	TRBD2	CAWVGTSGRDRTGELFF	TGTGCCTGGGTCGGGACTAGCGGGAGGGATCGGACCGGGGAGCTGTTTTTT
TRBV7-2	TRBJ1-5	many	TRBD1	CASSLVRGTVYSNQPQHF	TGTGCCAGCAGCTTAGTGAGGGGGACAGTCTATAGCAATCAGCCCCAGCATTTT
TRBV10-3	TRBJ1-1	.	.	CAISSETVTEAFF	TGTGCCATCAGTTCGGAGACAGTGACTGAAGCTTTCTTT
TRBV2	TRBJ2-2	many	.	CASSEGRGRTGELFF	TGTGCCAGCAGTGAAGGGAGGGGTCGAACCGGGGAGCTGTTTTTT
TRBV5-8	TRBJ1-1	many	.	CASSSYRTKNTEAFF	TGTGCCAGCAGCTCCTACAGGACGAAGAACACTGAAGCTTTCTTT
TRBV14	TRBJ2-7	.	.	CASSHWDVSYEQYF	TGTGCCAGCAGCCATTGGGACGTATCCTACGAGCAGTACTTC
TRBV19	TRBJ1-1	few	.	CASSIGQSEAFF	TGTGCCAGTAGTATCGGACAATCCGAAGCTTTCTTT
TRBV27	TRBJ2-7	many	.	CASSPNLGFYEQYF	TGTGCCAGCAGTCCGAACCTGGGGTTTTACGAGCAGTACTTC
TRBV7-3	TRBJ1-1	many	.	CASSFSENTEAFF	TGTGCCAGCAGCTTTTCCGAGAACACTGAAGCTTTCTTT
TRBV28	TRBJ1-1	many	TRBD1	CASSRTGVRNTEAFF	TGTGCCAGCAGCAGGACAGGGGTAAGGAACACTGAAGCTTTCTTT
TRBV11-2	TRBJ1-2	few	TRBD1	CASSPPGTGGRNYGYTF	TGTGCCAGCAGCCCCCCCGGGACAGGGGGGAGGAACTATGGCTACACCTTC
TRBV7-3	TRBJ2-5	many	TRBD1	CASSLGLTGRETQYF	TGTGCCAGCAGCTTAGGGTTGACAGGGCGAGAGACCCAGTACTTC
TRBV6-1	TRBJ2-1	few	.	CASSVDYSRSYNEQFF	TGTGCCAGCAGTGTAGACTACAGTCGCTCCTACAATGAGCAGTTCTTC
TRBV24-1	TRBJ1-5	.	.	CATSEDGPNQPQHF	TGTGCCACCAGTGAAGACGGACCCAATCAGCCCCAGCATTTT
TRBV18	TRBJ2-2	many	.	CASSPTGSNTGELFF	TGTGCCAGCTCACCAACAGGCTCGAACACCGGGGAGCTGTTTTTT